The following is a T cell receptor (beta chain) sequence with its context. The data were produced by immunoSEQ multiplex PCR, yet TCRdb's version contains in-frame clones alone and is incomplete. The table shows 70,000 or so clones, with just under 95% occurring only once. This CDR3 comprises 12 residues. The V end was cut by 2 bases, the J end by 3 bases, with 4 bases between. Germline-derived CDR1 and CDR2 are MNHNY and SVGAGI (reference sequence). This sample was taken from a study of T cells after somatic rescue of genetic block. Input material: peripheral blood mononuclear cells (PBMCs). The origin of this receptor is a man aged 40-55 years. J is TRBJ2-5 and V is TRBV6-6; D uncertain. The CDR3 is CASSYLKETQYF. DNA for the CDR3: TGTGCCAGCAGTTACCTTAAAGAGACCCAGTACTTC.